Listed below are T cell receptor beta chains from one sample, sequenced in a study of shared T cell receptors in the human thymus. Generated by immunoSEQ multiplex PCR, the TCRdb table keeps only in-frame clones and is missing some. The profile shows about 610,000 clones, around nine tenths of them singletons. This sample also belongs to another study, concerning human thymus T cells.

The sample consisted of thymocytes. These receptor sequences come from a boy under two years old with a congenital heart defect. The CDR3 runs from the conserved cysteine through the conserved F or W. Fields, in order: CDR3 length, clone size, V gene, D gene, J gene, CDR3 protein. A D gene is named only where the DNA matches it firmly. A row's size may be missing; if present it is once, few, many or a size class.

>18|.|TRBV28|.|TRBJ1-3
CASSSRVRGWLSGNTIYF
>15|.|TRBV5-1|.|TRBJ1-1
CASSLEGQPNTEAFF
>16|.|TRBV7-8|.|TRBJ2-7
CASSDESQGSTYEQYF
>18|.|TRBV4-3|TRBD2|TRBJ2-1
CASSQDDGPSGRAWYSVF
>13|once|TRBV30|.|TRBJ1-3
CAWRAGSGNTIYF
>15|few|TRBV2|.|TRBJ2-5
CASSEALGQKETQYF
>17|once|TRBV15|.|TRBJ2-5
CATSRAPGGGQPETQYF
>16|.|TRBV7-8|TRBD2|TRBJ2-1
CASSSIGAGVDNEQFF
>15|.|TRBV27|TRBD1|TRBJ2-7
CASSPPTGSSYEQYF
>11|.|TRBV10-2|.|TRBJ2-3
CATGEGDTQYF
>18|.|TRBV11-3|TRBD2|TRBJ2-7
CASSPNELAGVSSYEQYF
>16|.|TRBV14|TRBD1|TRBJ1-4
CASSPGQGAANEKLFF
>14|.|TRBV9|.|TRBJ1-4
CASSVGASNEKLFF
>15|.|TRBV27|.|TRBJ2-3
CASSLGLASTDTQYF
>18|once|TRBV10-3|.|TRBJ2-6
CAISESKGHSSGANVLTF
>17|once|TRBV11-3|.|TRBJ2-3
CASSLRPPGVGSDTQYF
>15|.|TRBV7-2|.|TRBJ1-4
CASSPWGGGYEKLFF
>13|few|TRBV18|.|TRBJ1-1
CASSPRGYTEAFF
>14|.|TRBV13|TRBD1|TRBJ2-7
CASSDRVLPYEQYF
>13|.|TRBV5-1|.|TRBJ2-7
CASSSTGSYEQYF
>18|few|TRBV15|.|TRBJ2-7
CATSRCLGSGSSRDEQYF
>15|.|TRBV4-1|.|TRBJ2-7
CASSQDRVTGCEQYF
>14|.|TRBV11-2|.|TRBJ2-7
CASSSLQGTYEQYF
>18|few|TRBV7-6|TRBD2|TRBJ2-1
CASSLPPSEAGEYNEQFF